The rows below give T cell receptor beta chains drawn from one sample of a study of T cells in Graves' hyperthyroidism and ophthalmopathy. Via MiXCR, TCRdb re-called the multiplex PCR reads, giving one row per CDR3 protein. Of some 800,000 distinct CDR3 sequences in the sample, roughly 40% were seen once. Sequenced material: blood. These receptor sequences come from a man between 18 and 35 years old with Graves' hyperthyroidism. The conserved cysteine and the conserved F or W are not part of the CDR3 here. Clone size is given for some rows only: seen once, a few or many times, or a class if the clone is expanded.

v_gene	abundance	j_gene	CDR3aa
TRBV10-2	many	TRBJ2-2	ASSEGYTGELF
TRBV15	many	TRBJ1-5	ATSREVDQPQH
TRBV7-2	few	TRBJ2-7	ASSFETHEQY
TRBV5-1	many	TRBJ1-2	ASSLRQGAESGYT
TRBV7-8	NA	TRBJ1-4	ASSSQQGENEKLF
TRBV19	many	TRBJ1-5	ASSMAALSNQPQH
TRBV5-1	NA	TRBJ2-5	ASTMTDRAETQY
TRBV7-9	many	TRBJ1-4	ASKGNEKLF
TRBV7-9	many	TRBJ2-2	ASSKEAITGELF
TRBV7-9	many	TRBJ1-1	ASSFPGQGLNTEAF
TRBV20-1	many	TRBJ1-6	SARDAGGDNSPLH
TRBV15	NA	TRBJ2-2	ATTQKRTGELF
TRBV3-1	once	TRBJ1-1	ASSQEEAGPEAF
TRBV7-9	NA	TRBJ1-4	ASTGGADPRGKLF
TRBV12-3/TRBV12-4	few	TRBJ1-2	ASSFPYGQGVNYGYT
TRBV6-6	NA	TRBJ2-5	ASSYSTSGRDVETQY
TRBV24-1	many	TRBJ1-5	ATSATGYSNQPQH
TRBV10-2	few	TRBJ1-1	ASSEGIQNTEAF